Below are 24 T cell receptor beta chains sequenced from a single sample in a study of T cell responses to AZD1222 COVID-19 vaccine (dated by TCRdb to the early 2020s). Library generation was performed with the immunoSEQ multiplex PCR assay. TCRdb provides this immuneACCESS table in a form limited to in-frame rearrangements. Some clones are lacking; in checked studies, under half of them reflect an unresolved V gene, and why the rest are absent is not known. The sample's own table lists about 140,000 clones. About 2.2% of the sample is taken by the ten largest. Sample time point, as interpreted from the label and publication: baseline before first vaccination. The sequenced material came from peripheral blood. The source of these receptors is an adult in good health.

J is TRBJ1-1 and V is TRBV20-1; possible D gene TRBD1, 6 bases. CDR1 DFQATT and CDR2 SNEGSKA come from the germline V gene (reference sequence). The CDR3 contains 11 residues. As DNA, the CDR3 is TGCGGGGGCACAGCGAACACTGAAGCTTTCTTT. Translating it yields CGGTANTEAFF.

The chain employs TRBV19 and TRBJ1-2; TRBD1 is a possible D gene (5 bases). There are 13 residues in the CDR3. In germline, CDR1 is LNHDA, CDR2 SQIVND (reference sequence). Trimming left V 7 bases short and J 4 bases short, with 13 bases between. The CDR3, as DNA: TGTGCCAGTAACCTTTTGGGGGGCTATGGCTACACCTTC. Residues: CASNLLGGYGYTF. The full variable domain, in which reference TRBV19 and TRBJ1-2 provide the parts outside the CDR3, is DGGITQSPKYLFRKEGQNVTLSCEQNLNHDAMYWYRQDPGQGLRLIYYSQIVNDFQKGDIAEGYSVSREKKESFPLTVTSAQKNPTAFYLCASNLLGGYGYTFGSGTRLTVV.

The V call is TRBV5-1, the J call TRBJ2-5; unclear D gene. V lost 7 bases, J lost 1 base, and 2 bases lay in between. Germline V CDR1 and CDR2: SGHRS, YFSETQ. This CDR3 is built from 10 residues. The CDR3 DNA reads TGCGCCAGCCGCCAAGAGACCCAGTACTTC. Protein sequence: CASRQETQYF. Using reference TRBV5-1 and TRBJ2-5 for the parts outside the CDR3, the full variable domain is KAGVTQTPRYLIKTRGQQVTLSCSPISGHRSVSWYQQTPGQGLQFLFEYFSETQRNKGNFPGRFSGRQFSNSRSEMNVSTLELGDSALYLCASRQETQYFGPGTRLLVL.

The chain employs TRBV5-1 and TRBJ1-2; the D is unclear. The V end was cut by 4 bases, the J end by 2 bases, with 9 bases between. This CDR3 is built from 13 residues. Germline V gene sequence: CDR1 SGHRS, CDR2 YFSETQ. This CDR3 reads CASSPHPNYGYTF. CDR3 DNA: TGCGCCAGCAGCCCCCATCCGAACTATGGCTACACCTTC.

V gene TRBV28 combines with J gene TRBJ2-3, with D unresolved. This CDR3 is built from 14 residues. Germline V gives CDR1 MDHEN, CDR2 SYDVKM. V was trimmed by 4 bases and J by 0 bases, leaving 8 bases between them. The DNA of the CDR3 is TGTGCCAGCAGTTGGGGTGGGAGCACAGATACGCAGTATTTT. Its translation is CASSWGGSTDTQYF.

This chain links TRBV2 with TRBJ1-1, with D unclear. Germline CDR1 and CDR2: SNHLY and FYNNEI. CDR3 length equals 13 residues. Trimming shortened V by 6 bases and J by 7 bases, and 15 bases separated the two germline ends. CDR3 sequence reads: CASSDRTVNEAFF. CDR3 DNA: TGTGCCAGCAGCGATCGGACCGTAAATGAAGCTTTCTTT.

The CDR3 reads CASSALRTGGYGYTF. The CDR3, as DNA: TGTGCCAGCAGTGCCCTCCGGACAGGGGGCTATGGCTACACCTTC. This chain joins TRBV28 and TRBJ1-2; 10 nucleotides align to TRBD1. CDR1 MDHEN and CDR2 SYDVKM come from the germline V gene. CDR3 length equals 15 residues. V was clipped by 5 bases and J by 4 bases; unmatched bases: 7.

The chain links TRBV7-9 to TRBJ1-2; no clear D gene. Germline V CDR1 and CDR2: SEHNR, FQNEAQ (reference sequence). The length of the CDR3 is 14 residues. V was cut by 1 base and J by 0 bases, with 6 bases left in between. CDR3 in amino acids: CASSLDRANYGYTF. The CDR3 DNA sequence: TGTGCCAGCAGCTTAGACAGAGCTAACTATGGCTACACCTTC.

The chain recombines TRBV28 with TRBJ2-7; D is perhaps TRBD1 or TRBD2 (7 bases each). The V end was cut by 8 bases, the J end by 7 bases, with 24 bases between. The CDR3 has 15 residues. CDR1 is MDHEN, CDR2 SYDVKM, per germline. Here the CDR3 DNA reads TGTGCCAGCTGCTATCAGGGGGGAGGGACTTGTGAGCAGTACTTC. Encoded protein: CASCYQGGGTCEQYF.

In nucleotides, the CDR3 is TGTGCCAGCTCACCGACCCCAGACATAGGCCCAAATGAGCAGTTCTTC. Translating it yields CASSPTPDIGPNEQFF. The rearrangement links TRBV18 to TRBJ2-1; no clear D. Germline CDR1 KGHSH, CDR2 LQKENI. The CDR3 is 16 amino acids. V lost 3 bases, J lost 7 bases, and 19 bases lay in between.

The chain recombines TRBV25-1 with TRBJ2-3, with 9 bases matching TRBD2. After removal of 3 bases from V and 1 base from J, the junction contained 2 bases not matched to a gene. Germline V gene data show CDR1 as MGHDK and CDR2 as SYGVNS. CDR3 size: 15 residues. The CDR3 sequence is CASSDGGGGTDTQYF. The CDR3 DNA sequence: TGTGCCAGCAGTGATGGCGGGGGGGGCACAGATACGCAGTATTTT.

V usage is TRBV6-5 and J usage is TRBJ2-3, with 7 nucleotides matching TRBD1. Unmatched junction bases numbered 10, after V lost 7 bases and J lost 6 bases. Germline V gives CDR1 MNHEY, CDR2 SVGAGI. CDR3 length: 14 amino acids. For the CDR3, the DNA is TGTGCCAGCAAACCTACAGGGGATACGGATACGCAGTATTTT. It is translated as CASKPTGDTDTQYF.

The chain employs TRBV29-1 and TRBJ1-1; D remains ambiguous. Germline V gives CDR1 SQVTM, CDR2 ANQGSEA. Trimming took off 3 bases at V and 7 bases at J, with 21 bases between the two ends. This CDR3 region has 15 residues. CDR3 coding DNA: TGCAGCGTTGAGTACGGCGGCAGACCGAAACTTGAAGCTTTCTTT. It encodes CSVEYGGRPKLEAFF. Complete variable domain (other parts from reference TRBV29-1 and TRBJ1-1): SAVISQKPSRDICQRGTSLTIQCQVDSQVTMMFWYRQQPGQSLTLIATANQGSEATYESGFVIDKFPISRPNLTFSTLTVSNMSPEDSSIYLCSVEYGGRPKLEAFFGQGTRLTVV.

The V call is TRBV11-2, the J call TRBJ1-2; 10 bases fit TRBD1. Germline V gives CDR1 SGHAT, CDR2 FQNNGV. J gave up 3 bases and V 1 base, and 2 bases lay outside the gene matches. This CDR3 is 15 amino acids long. The CDR3 DNA follows: TGTGCCAGCAGCTTAGTGGGGACAGGGGACTATGGCTACACCTTC. Its protein product is CASSLVGTGDYGYTF.

V usage is TRBV29-1 and J usage is TRBJ1-1; D call uncertain. The germline V gene encodes CDR1 SQVTM and CDR2 ANQGSEA. This CDR3 region has 12 residues. Trimming took off 4 bases at V and 1 base at J, with 7 bases between the two ends. CDR3 nucleotide sequence: TGCAGCGTTGGGACCTCGAACACTGAAGCTTTCTTT. This encodes CSVGTSNTEAFF.

J is TRBJ2-3 and V is TRBV6-5; 9 bases line up with TRBD2. This CDR3 has 14 amino acids. J gave up 5 bases and V 7 bases, and 7 bases lay outside the gene matches. Germline loops: CDR1 MNHEY, CDR2 SVGAGI. In nucleotides, the CDR3 is TGTGCCAGCATGGCGGGGGGGCAAGTAGATACGCAGTATTTT. Translated: CASMAGGQVDTQYF.

The V gene is TRBV15, the J gene TRBJ2-7; weak D call: TRBD1 (7 bases). Trimming pared 3 bases from V and 5 bases from J, leaving 17 bases between. Germline-derived CDR1 and CDR2 are LNHNV and YYDKDF (reference sequence). The length of the CDR3 is 15 residues. As DNA, the CDR3 is TGTGCCACCAGCAGCCGGGCCCAGGGGGAGGACGAGCAGTACTTC. Translated, it gives CATSSRAQGEDEQYF.

V is TRBV10-2 and J is TRBJ1-1; D possibly corresponds to TRBD1 (5 bases). Germline CDR1 and CDR2: WSHSY and SAAADI. Trimming cost V 6 bases and J 7 bases, with 9 bases left between them. The CDR3 is 11 residues long. Here the CDR3 reads CASRLDSEAFF. The CDR3 DNA sequence: TGCGCCAGCAGATTAGACAGTGAAGCTTTCTTT.

The rearrangement links TRBV30 to TRBJ1-3; D ambiguous. CDR1 and CDR2 (germline): GTSNPN, SVGIG (reference sequence). The CDR3 loop spans 15 amino acids. Trimming stripped 0 bases from V and 0 bases from J, with 9 bases between. The CDR3 DNA reads TGTGCCTGGAGTGTAAGGGTCACCTCTGGAAACACCATATATTTT. Translated: CAWSVRVTSGNTIYF.

This CDR3 is CASSFRQNNEQFF. CDR3 sequence (DNA): TGCGCCAGCAGCTTCAGACAGAACAATGAGCAGTTCTTC. The V gene is TRBV5-1, the J gene TRBJ2-1; D is perhaps TRBD1 (5 bases). The CDR3 covers 13 residues. V was shortened by 2 bases and J by 5 bases, with 8 bases between the two germline ends. CDR1 is SGHRS and CDR2 is YFSETQ in the germline V gene.

The chain combines TRBV7-2 with TRBJ2-3, with 9 positions matching TRBD2. The germline V gene encodes CDR1 SGHTA and CDR2 FQGNSA. With 5 bases clipped from V and 4 bases from J, the junction kept 10 bases outside the gene matches. The CDR3 contains 16 residues. DNA for the CDR3: TGTGCCAGCAGCCTCGCTAGCGGGGAACCGGCAGATACGCAGTATTTT. Residues: CASSLASGEPADTQYF.

This chain uses TRBV5-6 with TRBJ2-7, with 11 bases matching TRBD1. V was clipped by 2 bases and J by 1 base; unmatched bases: 2. The germline CDR1 and CDR2 sequences are SGHDT and YYEEEE. The CDR3 covers 15 residues. CDR3 nucleotide sequence: TGTGCCAGCAGCTTCCGGGACAGGGGGTCCTACGAGCAGTACTTC. Translation: CASSFRDRGSYEQYF. The whole variable domain, filled in from reference TRBV5-6 and TRBJ2-7, reads DAGVTQSPTHLIKTRGQQVTLRCSPKSGHDTVSWYQQALGQGPQFIFQYYEEEERQRGNFPDRFSGHQFPNYSSELNVNALLLGDSALYLCASSFRDRGSYEQYFGPGTRLTVT.

The genes are TRBV9 and TRBJ1-5, with TRBD1 matching 7 bases. The CDR3 extends over 15 amino acids. V gave up 2 bases and J gave up 1 base; unmatched junction bases: 3. Germline loops: CDR1 SGDLS, CDR2 YYNGEE. CDR3 sequence reads: CASSVGTESNQPQHF. Here the CDR3 DNA reads TGTGCCAGCAGCGTTGGGACAGAAAGCAATCAGCCCCAGCATTTT.

The chain has TRBV20-1 and TRBJ2-7; D assignment may be TRBD1 or TRBD2 (5 bases each). Germline V CDR1 and CDR2: DFQATT, SNEGSKA (reference sequence). The CDR3 is made up of 13 amino acids. Trimming took off 3 bases at V and 7 bases at J, with 16 bases between the two ends. The CDR3 reads CSASARGRGEQYF. As DNA, the CDR3 is TGCAGTGCTAGTGCAAGGGGAAGAGGGGAGCAGTACTTC.